The sequence of this TCR beta chain was determined in a study of CD8+ T cells in alopecia areata. Following extraction, RNA underwent reverse transcription to cDNA, which served as the sequencing template. Sequencing used immunoSEQ multiplex PCR; TCRdb keeps in-frame clones, though not all of them. The table records 79,000 or so clones, around 67% of them present only once. The CDR3 has 15 amino acids. V was cut by 0 bases and J by 5 bases, with 12 bases left in between. Germline CDR1 is SGHRS and CDR2 is YFSETQ. Treatment here: oral pan-JAK inhibitor, 5-10 mg twice daily. The receptor was isolated from a human donor with alopecia areata. The J gene is TRBJ2-1, the V gene TRBV5-1; possibly TRBD2 for D (5 bases). Specimen: CD8+ T cells sorted from blood, collected at week 24, from a patient treated with tofacitinib. The CDR3 is CASSLESGSNNEQFF. The CDR3 nucleotides read TGCGCCAGCAGCTTGGAGAGCGGCTCGAACAATGAGCAGTTCTTC.